Following are 16 T cell receptor beta chains from one sample sequenced in a study of OX40 agonist ivuxolimab in advanced cancers. Receptors were amplified or captured by the immunoSEQ multiplex PCR assay. Imported from immuneACCESS, the table was reduced by TCRdb to in-frame sequences with V and J called. These copies leave out some clones; in studies compared against another copy, an unresolved V gene accounts for under half, and the cause of the remainder is not known. This sample comprises 30,000 to 40,000 clones, roughly nine tenths of them detected only once. The ten largest clones add up to roughly 28% of the sample. The sample consisted of CD4+ or CD8+ T cells sorted from blood, taken in a trial of the OX40 agonist ivuxolimab. Source of these receptors: an adult with an advanced solid tumor such as melanoma, head and neck, liver or kidney cancer.

The rearrangement links TRBV9 to TRBJ1-2; no definite D call. V gave up 4 bases and J gave up 9 bases, with 10 bases separating them. From germline, CDR1 is SGDLS and CDR2 YYNGEE. The CDR3 has 11 amino acids. The CDR3 coding sequence is TGTGCCAGCAGCATAGGAGGAAGCTACACCTTC. This encodes CASSIGGSYTF.

This chain uses TRBV7-2 with TRBJ1-3; TRBD1 might be the D (5 bases). V was pared by 4 bases and J by 3 bases, with 10 bases between. CDR3 size: 14 residues. In germline, CDR1 is SGHTA, CDR2 FQGNSA. The CDR3 DNA reads as TGTGCCAGCAGCTGGCAGGGCGGTGGAAACACCATATATTTT. Encoded protein: CASSWQGGGNTIYF.

The gene calls are TRBV5-1 and TRBJ2-7; D is perhaps TRBD1 (6 bases). Germline CDR1 SGHRS, CDR2 YFSETQ. The CDR3 covers 16 residues. With 4 bases removed from V and 0 bases from J, the gap between germline ends came to 17 bases. The CDR3 loop is CASSQTPQGSSYEQYF. The CDR3 region has the DNA TGCGCCAGCAGCCAGACCCCACAGGGAAGCTCCTACGAGCAGTACTTC.

This clone was seen a few times. The chain links TRBV19 to TRBJ2-1; D remains ambiguous. Germline values: CDR1 LNHDA, CDR2 SQIVND (reference sequence). CDR3 length equals 15 residues. V was trimmed by 2 bases and J by 6 bases, leaving 14 bases between them. Here the CDR3 reads CASSIIQLGFNEQFF. CDR3 sequence (DNA): TGTGCCAGTAGTATAATCCAGCTCGGGTTCAATGAGCAGTTCTTC.

The chain couples TRBV13 to TRBJ2-7; 11 nucleotides line up with TRBD2. The ends lost 2 bases at V and 3 bases at J; junction bases unmatched: 3. The CDR3 totals 15 residues. CDR1 is PRHDT, CDR2 FYEKMQ, per germline (reference sequence). Here the CDR3 reads CASSLRGLAVYEQYF. The CDR3 DNA sequence: TGTGCCAGCAGCTTACGGGGACTAGCGGTCTACGAGCAGTACTTC.

The chain recombines TRBV21-1 with TRBJ2-7. TRBV21-1 is a pseudogene segment. The CDR3 loop spans 19 amino acids. The CDR3, as DNA: TGTGCCAGCAGCAAAGGGGGAGTGATACAAAGGGGAAAACTGTACGAGCAGTACTTC. Translation: CASSKGGVIQRGKLYEQYF.

This chain connects TRBV28 to TRBJ2-3; D possibly corresponds to TRBD2 (6 bases). Germline CDR1 is MDHEN and CDR2 is SYDVKM. V lost 4 bases and J lost 5, with 16 bases in between. The CDR3 has 15 residues. CDR3 amino acids: CASSSLAGGLDTQYF. Here the CDR3 DNA reads TGTGCCAGCAGTTCTTTGGCAGGAGGGTTAGATACGCAGTATTTT.

The chain has TRBV13 and TRBJ2-7, with TRBD1 as a possible D gene (6 bases). This CDR3 is built from 14 residues. V lost 3 bases, J lost 5 bases, and 14 bases lay in between. In germline, CDR1 is PRHDT, CDR2 FYEKMQ (reference sequence). The CDR3 here is CASSFGGLADEQYF. CDR3 nucleotides: TGTGCCAGCAGCTTTGGGGGCTTGGCGGACGAGCAGTACTTC.

The V gene is TRBV27, the J gene TRBJ1-2, with 7 bases matching TRBD1. The CDR3 is 15 amino acids. V trimming: 6 bases; J trimming: 0 bases; junction bases outside the gene matches: 7. Per the germline V gene, CDR1 is MNHEY and CDR2 is SMNVEV (reference sequence). The CDR3 reads CASSLQGTANYGYTF. CDR3 sequence (DNA): TGTGCCAGCAGCCTACAGGGGACCGCTAACTATGGCTACACCTTC.

The rearrangement joins TRBV19 to TRBJ2-2; a possible D gene is TRBD1 (6 bases). The CDR3 loop spans 13 amino acids. Germline CDR1 reads LNHDA; CDR2 reads SQIVND (reference sequence). Trimming shortened V by 4 bases and J by 6 bases, and 9 bases separated the two germline ends. The CDR3 reads CASSKRGSGELFF. The CDR3 coding sequence is TGTGCCAGTAGTAAAAGGGGGTCCGGGGAGCTGTTTTTT.

The V and J genes are TRBV2 and TRBJ1-1, with no clear D. V was pared by 7 bases and J by 0 bases, with 6 bases between. Germline-derived CDR1 and CDR2 are SNHLY and FYNNEI. The CDR3 runs 12 residues. The CDR3 nucleotides read TGTGCCAGCACCCCCATGAACACTGAAGCTTTCTTT. Protein sequence: CASTPMNTEAFF.

The rearrangement uses TRBV10-3 and TRBJ2-7, with TRBD2 identical over 11 bases. V lost 0 bases and J lost 6; bases outside the gene matches: 16. Per germline, CDR1 ENHRY and CDR2 SYGVKD. The CDR3 has 19 amino acids. CDR3 amino acids: CAISESSTISGRATSEQYF. CDR3 DNA sequence: TGTGCCATCAGTGAGTCGTCTACTATTAGCGGGAGGGCTACTTCCGAGCAGTACTTC.

This rearrangement joins TRBV5-6 to TRBJ2-1; no clear D gene. V lost 0 bases and J lost 5, with 9 bases in between. CDR1 is SGHDT, CDR2 YYEEEE, per germline. There are 14 residues in the CDR3. The CDR3 reads CASSLALKNNEQFF. The CDR3 DNA sequence: TGTGCCAGCAGCTTGGCCTTGAAGAACAATGAGCAGTTCTTC.

The chain couples TRBV5-1 to TRBJ2-7, with a tentative D call TRBD2 (5 bases). The germline gives CDR1 SGHRS, CDR2 YFSETQ. Trimming shortened V by 4 bases and J by 4 bases, and 12 bases separated the two germline ends. This CDR3 contains 13 residues. The CDR3 nucleotides read TGCGCCAGCAGCCTAACTAGTACTTACGAGCAGTACTTC. Its protein is CASSLTSTYEQYF.

The CDR3 DNA sequence: TGTGCCAGCAGCTTTTCCTACGAGGGGGAGGAGACCCAGTACTTC. This translates into CASSFSYEGEETQYF. V gene TRBV7-6 combines with J gene TRBJ2-5, with D maybe TRBD1 (6 bases). Trimming shortened V by 3 bases and J by 5 bases, and 16 bases separated the two germline ends. The germline V gene encodes CDR1 SGHVS and CDR2 FNYEAQ. The length of the CDR3 is 15 residues.

The genes are TRBV29-1 and TRBJ2-7; a weak D match, TRBD1 (5 bases). Trimming stripped 6 bases from V and 1 base from J, with 13 bases between. The length of the CDR3 is 13 residues. Per the germline V gene, CDR1 is SQVTM and CDR2 is ANQGSEA. The CDR3 sequence: CSVADRSSYEQYF. The CDR3 DNA sequence: TGCAGCGTGGCAGACAGATCTTCCTACGAGCAGTACTTC.